A single sample is the source of the 11 T cell receptor beta chains below, sequenced in a study of T cells in Graves' hyperthyroidism and ophthalmopathy. From RNA transcripts, TCR beta CDR3 regions were amplified. First-round RT-PCR targeting the TCR CDR3 was performed with the HTBI primer set. One entry per CDR3 protein, called by TCRdb with MiXCR from the multiplex PCR reads. The table shows 500,000 to 800,000 distinct CDR3 sequences, with roughly 46% occurring only once. Source material: peripheral blood or thyroid tissue (not recorded which). These receptors were taken from an adult man with Graves' disease, either hyperthyroidism or ophthalmopathy (not recorded which).

This rearrangement joins TRBV6-5 to TRBJ1-5; D might be TRBD1 (6 bases). The V end was cut by 8 bases, the J end by 2 bases, with 16 bases between. The germline V gene has CDR1 MNHEY and CDR2 SVGAGI. This CDR3 contains 15 residues. The DNA for the CDR3 is TGTGCCAGCGGGACCGAGACAGGAGGCAATCAGCCCCAGCATTTT. Translating it yields CASGTETGGNQPQHF.

This clonotype was seen repeatedly, ten times or more. The genes are TRBV7-2 and TRBJ1-1; weak D call: TRBD1 (6 bases). V was shortened by 1 base and J by 8 bases, with 14 bases between the two germline ends. This CDR3 has 14 residues. Germline V gene data show CDR1 as SGHTA and CDR2 as FQGNSA. CDR3 nucleotide sequence: TGTGCCAGCAGCTTAGTCCGTGGGGGGCTCGAAGCTTTCTTT. It specifies CASSLVRGGLEAFF.

V and J are TRBV19 and TRBJ2-3; D gene ambiguous. Germline lookup yields CDR1 LNHDA and CDR2 SQIVND (reference sequence). V gave up 3 bases and J gave up 4 bases, with 8 bases separating them. The CDR3 has 13 amino acids. The CDR3: CASSILVSDTQYF. The CDR3 DNA reads as TGTGCCAGTAGTATTCTGGTGTCAGATACGCAGTATTTT.

This clonotype has a count of ten or more. The chain uses TRBV24-1 and TRBJ1-1, with no clear D. Trimming shortened V by 2 bases and J by 1 base, and 4 bases separated the two germline ends. The CDR3 is 13 residues long. The germline V gene has CDR1 KGHDR and CDR2 SFDVKD. Here the CDR3 reads CATSDYRNTEAFF. For the CDR3, the DNA is TGTGCCACCAGTGATTACAGGAACACTGAAGCTTTCTTT.

This clonotype was found a few times. V and J are TRBV7-9 and TRBJ1-2, with no clear D. This CDR3 is built from 14 residues. The germline V gene encodes CDR1 SEHNR and CDR2 FQNEAQ (reference sequence). V was trimmed by 0 bases and J by 6 bases, leaving 11 bases between them. CDR3 nucleotides: TGTGCCAGCAGCTTAGCGGAGGGCGGAGATGGCTACACCTTC. Its translation is CASSLAEGGDGYTF.

In this sample, this clonotype turned up many times. This chain links TRBV9 with TRBJ1-2; TRBD1 is a possible D gene (6 bases). The CDR3 sequence is 12 residues long. V lost 3 bases and J lost 4, with 7 bases in between. Germline V gene data show CDR1 as SGDLS and CDR2 as YYNGEE. The CDR3 nucleotides are TGTGCCAGCAGCGACAGGGTCTATGGCTACACCTTC. This translates into CASSDRVYGYTF.

This clonotype was seen just once. This may be a read error: a much more frequent sequence differs by one nucleotide. CDR3 bases: TGTGCCGGTAGTGCCCGGGGCGAAACCTACACCTTC. Its protein is CAGSARGETYTF. The chain links TRBV19 to TRBJ1-2; D perhaps matches TRBD1 (5 bases). CDR3 size: 12 residues. Germline V gene sequence: CDR1 LNHDA, CDR2 SQIVND (reference sequence). Full variable domain (remainder filled in from reference TRBV19 and TRBJ1-2): DGGITQSPKYLFRKEGQNVTLSCEQNLNHDAMYWYRQDPGQGLRLIYYSQIVNDFQKGDIAEGYSVSREKKESFPLTVTSAQKNPTAFYLCAGSARGETYTFGSGTRLTVV.

This clonotype has only a few counts. The V and J genes are TRBV20-1 and TRBJ2-7; TRBD2 matches at 7 bases. Germline V gene lookup returns CDR1 DFQATT and CDR2 SNEGSKA (reference sequence). Trimming cost V 0 bases and J 4 bases; bases outside gene matches: 12. This CDR3 region has 16 residues. The CDR3: CSARDPREGLGYEQYF. CDR3 DNA sequence: TGCAGTGCTAGAGACCCCAGGGAGGGTCTAGGGTACGAGCAGTACTTC.

V is TRBV29-1 and J is TRBJ2-2; a weak D match, TRBD2 (6 bases). The germline gives CDR1 SQVTM, CDR2 ANQGSEA. With 7 bases removed from V and 1 base from J, the gap between germline ends came to 10 bases. This CDR3 is 13 amino acids long. The CDR3: CSARLGNTGELFF. The CDR3 region has the DNA TGCAGCGCTAGACTAGGGAACACCGGGGAGCTGTTTTTT.

This clonotype has a count of ten or more. This chain uses TRBV29-1 with TRBJ1-2; D may be TRBD1 (5 bases). This CDR3 comprises 13 residues. Per the germline V gene, CDR1 is SQVTM and CDR2 is ANQGSEA. V was shortened by 4 bases and J by 6 bases, with 15 bases between the two germline ends. CDR3 sequence (DNA): TGCAGCGTTGGCAGTCGGCAGGGTAATGGCTACACCTTC. Translating it yields CSVGSRQGNGYTF.

The chain employs TRBV7-2 and TRBJ2-7; D gene unclear. Trimming shortened V by 6 bases and J by 0 bases, and 9 bases separated the two germline ends. Germline V gene data show CDR1 as SGHTA and CDR2 as FQGNSA. The CDR3 runs to 13 residues. The CDR3 DNA reads as TGTGCCAGCAGTGAAGCCAGCTCCTACGAGCAGTACTTC. It encodes CASSEASSYEQYF.